This T cell receptor (beta chain) is drawn from a study of CD8 T cells in Susac syndrome. This CDR3 region has 17 residues. The V and J ends lost 3 bases and 0 bases respectively, with 18 bases between them. When the RNA was reverse transcribed, random hexamers were used with an input of about 0.5 to 1 ug. TCR beta CDR3 was amplified by immunoSEQ covering 54 Vbeta and 13 Jbeta. TCRdb reprocessed the immunoSEQ multiplex PCR reads via MiXCR and lists one record per CDR3 protein. The data hold 150,000 to 200,000 distinct CDR3 sequences, with 90% to 96% observed a single time. The TCR was taken from a human donor with multiple sclerosis. Sequences were obtained from CD4+ T cells from PBMCs. The J gene is TRBJ2-7, the V gene TRBV12-3 or TRBV12-4, with D possibly TRBD2 on 6 matching bases. The CDR3 protein is CASSFWIGGKSSYEQYF. CDR3 bases: TGTGCCAGCAGTTTTTGGATAGGAGGGAAAAGCTCCTACGAGCAGTACTTC.